The 6 T cell receptor beta chains below were found in one sample sequenced in a study of OX40 agonist ivuxolimab in advanced cancers. Preparation of the library involved the immunoSEQ multiplex PCR assay. The source is immuneACCESS, and TCRdb retained only in-frame sequences with V and J called. Part of the clones is not carried over; for the studies checked, unresolved V genes explain less than half of this, and the remainder is unexplained. Within this sample are 37,000 or so clones, with almost 80% of them counted one time only. 22% of the sample is held by the ten biggest clonotypes. Here the sequenced sample was CD4+ or CD8+ T cells sorted from blood, taken in a trial of the OX40 agonist ivuxolimab. The receptor set was obtained from an adult with an advanced solid tumor such as melanoma, head and neck, liver or kidney cancer.

As DNA, the CDR3 is TGCAGCGTTGTTGGGGATCCGGCAGACTCTGGAAACACCATATATTTT. This codes for CSVVGDPADSGNTIYF. The chain couples TRBV29-1 to TRBJ1-3, with D hard to call. The V gene's germline CDR1 is SQVTM and CDR2 ANQGSEA. This CDR3 contains 16 residues. Trimming took 4 bases from V and 0 from J, leaving 16 bases between them. Combining the CDR3 with reference TRBV29-1 and TRBJ1-3 gives the whole variable domain SAVISQKPSRDICQRGTSLTIQCQVDSQVTMMFWYRQQPGQSLTLIATANQGSEATYESGFVIDKFPISRPNLTFSTLTVSNMSPEDSSIYLCSVVGDPADSGNTIYFGEGSWLTVV.

This clone was seen once. The chain carries TRBV28 and TRBJ1-3; a possible D gene is TRBD1 (6 bases). The CDR3 has 15 amino acids. Between the trimmed V and J ends, which lost 7 bases and 0 bases, there was a span of 13 bases. Per germline, CDR1 MDHEN and CDR2 SYDVKM. The CDR3 coding sequence is TGTGCCAGCACCGAGGACAGCCTCTCTGGAAACACCATATATTTT. It translates to CASTEDSLSGNTIYF.

This clone was picked up one time. V is TRBV2 and J is TRBJ2-5, with 7 bases fitting TRBD2. The J call may be in error: the DNA end matches TRBJ2-7 better. The CDR3 is made up of 13 amino acids. CDR1 and CDR2 from the germline V gene are SNHLY and FYNNEI. The CDR3 spells CASRRLAAYEQYF. CDR3 coding DNA: TGTGCCAGCAGGAGACTAGCAGCCTACGAGCAGTACTTC.

J is TRBJ2-2 and V is TRBV5-5; 8 bases are shared with TRBD1. V lost 2 bases, J lost 4 bases, and 13 bases stayed unmatched. CDR3 length equals 18 residues. Germline V gene data show CDR1 as SGHKS and CDR2 as YYEKEE (reference sequence). The CDR3 loop is CASSFGQFRGHGTGELFF. The DNA for the CDR3 is TGTGCCAGCAGCTTTGGCCAGTTCAGGGGGCATGGCACCGGGGAGCTGTTTTTT.

Only one count was recorded for this clone. The V and J genes are TRBV20-1 and TRBJ2-5, with a possible D match to TRBD1 (6 bases). This CDR3 is built from 11 residues. Germline CDR1 and CDR2: DFQATT and SNEGSKA (reference sequence). CDR3: CTGQNQETQYF. The DNA of the CDR3 is TGCACCGGACAGAATCAAGAGACCCAGTACTTC.

This clone was recorded a few times. This rearrangement joins TRBV7-9 to TRBJ1-2, with a weak D call TRBD1 (5 bases). The V and J ends lost 5 bases and 2 bases respectively, with 18 bases between them. The CDR3 is made up of 16 amino acids. Germline assignment: CDR1 SEHNR and CDR2 FQNEAQ (reference sequence). Here the CDR3 reads CASSVVGLWGNYGYTF. CDR3 DNA sequence: TGTGCCAGCAGCGTAGTGGGCTTGTGGGGGAACTATGGCTACACCTTC.